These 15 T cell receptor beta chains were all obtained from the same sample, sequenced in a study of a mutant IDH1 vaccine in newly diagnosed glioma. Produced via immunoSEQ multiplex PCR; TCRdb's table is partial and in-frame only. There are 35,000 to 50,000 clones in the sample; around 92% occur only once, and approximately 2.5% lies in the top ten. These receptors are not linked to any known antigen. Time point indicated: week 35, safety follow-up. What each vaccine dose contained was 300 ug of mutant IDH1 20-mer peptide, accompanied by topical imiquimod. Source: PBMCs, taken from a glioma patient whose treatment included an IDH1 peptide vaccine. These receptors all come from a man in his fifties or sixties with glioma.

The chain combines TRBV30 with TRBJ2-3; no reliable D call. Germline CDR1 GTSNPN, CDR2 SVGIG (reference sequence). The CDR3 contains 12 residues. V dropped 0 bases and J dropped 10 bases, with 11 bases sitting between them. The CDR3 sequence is CAWSVLSEAQYF. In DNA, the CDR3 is TGTGCCTGGAGTGTACTCTCCGAGGCGCAGTATTTT.

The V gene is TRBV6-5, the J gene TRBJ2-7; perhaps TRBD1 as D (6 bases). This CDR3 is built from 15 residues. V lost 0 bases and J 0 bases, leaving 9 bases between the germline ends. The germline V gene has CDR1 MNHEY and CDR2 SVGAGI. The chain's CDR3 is CASSYSLGHSYEQYF. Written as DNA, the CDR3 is TGTGCCAGCAGTTACTCCCTGGGACACTCCTACGAGCAGTACTTC.

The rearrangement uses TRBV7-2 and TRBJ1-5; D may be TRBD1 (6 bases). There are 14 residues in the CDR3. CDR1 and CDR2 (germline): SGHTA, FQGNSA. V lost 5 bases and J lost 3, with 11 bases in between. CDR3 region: CASSIQGINQPQHF. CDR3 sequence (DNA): TGTGCCAGCAGCATACAGGGAATCAATCAGCCCCAGCATTTT. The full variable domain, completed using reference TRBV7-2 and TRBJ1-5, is GAGVSQSPSNKVTEKGKDVELRCDPISGHTALYWYRQSLGQGLEFLIYFQGNSAPDKSGLPSDRFSAERTGGSVSTLTIQRTQQEDSAVYLCASSIQGINQPQHFGDGTRLSIL.

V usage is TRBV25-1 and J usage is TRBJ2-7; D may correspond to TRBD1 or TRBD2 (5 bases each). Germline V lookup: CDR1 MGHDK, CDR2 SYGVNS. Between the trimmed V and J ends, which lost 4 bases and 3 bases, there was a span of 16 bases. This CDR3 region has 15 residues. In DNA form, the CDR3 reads TGTGCCAGCAGTGGACCCGAGAGGGGCTACTACGAGCAGTACTTC. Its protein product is CASSGPERGYYEQYF.

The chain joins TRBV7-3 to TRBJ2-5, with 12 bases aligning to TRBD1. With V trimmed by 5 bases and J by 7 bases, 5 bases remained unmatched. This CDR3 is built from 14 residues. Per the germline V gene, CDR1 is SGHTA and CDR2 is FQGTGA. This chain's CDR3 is CASSPGQGAMTQYF. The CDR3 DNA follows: TGTGCCAGCAGCCCGGGACAGGGGGCTATGACCCAGTACTTC. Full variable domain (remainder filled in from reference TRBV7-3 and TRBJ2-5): GAGVSQTPSNKVTEKGKYVELRCDPISGHTALYWYRQSLGQGPEFLIYFQGTGAADDSGLPNDRFFAVRPEGSVSTLKIQRTERGDSAVYLCASSPGQGAMTQYFGPGTRLLVL.

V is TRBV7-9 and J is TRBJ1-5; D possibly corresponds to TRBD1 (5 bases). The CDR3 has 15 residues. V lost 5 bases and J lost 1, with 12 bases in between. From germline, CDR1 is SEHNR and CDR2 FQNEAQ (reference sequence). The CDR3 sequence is CASSPGGWSNQPQHF. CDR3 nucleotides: TGTGCCAGCAGCCCCGGGGGTTGGAGCAATCAGCCCCAGCATTTT.

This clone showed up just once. CDR3 residues: CASSEGQVAPSEQYF. Here the CDR3 DNA reads TGTGCCAGCAGTGAGGGACAGGTAGCTCCTAGCGAGCAGTACTTC. The rearrangement joins TRBV2 to TRBJ2-7, with 8 nucleotides matching TRBD1. CDR1 SNHLY and CDR2 FYNNEI come from the germline V gene. The V and J ends lost 3 bases and 6 bases, in that order; junction bases with no gene match: 10. The CDR3 extends over 15 amino acids.

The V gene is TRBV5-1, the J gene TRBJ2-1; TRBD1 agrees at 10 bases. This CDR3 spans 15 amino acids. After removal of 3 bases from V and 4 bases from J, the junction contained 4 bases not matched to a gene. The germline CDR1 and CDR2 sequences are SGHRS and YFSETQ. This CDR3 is CASSWGQGLYNEQFF. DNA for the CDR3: TGCGCCAGCAGCTGGGGACAGGGGCTGTACAATGAGCAGTTCTTC. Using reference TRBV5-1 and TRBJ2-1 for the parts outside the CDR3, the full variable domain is KAGVTQTPRYLIKTRGQQVTLSCSPISGHRSVSWYQQTPGQGLQFLFEYFSETQRNKGNFPGRFSGRQFSNSRSEMNVSTLELGDSALYLCASSWGQGLYNEQFFGPGTRLTVL.

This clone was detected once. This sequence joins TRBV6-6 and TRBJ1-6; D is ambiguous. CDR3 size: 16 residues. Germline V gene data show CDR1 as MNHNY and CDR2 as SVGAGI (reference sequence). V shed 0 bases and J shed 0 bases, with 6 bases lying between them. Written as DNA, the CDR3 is TGTGCCAGCAGTTACTCATCTGACTCCTATAATTCACCCCTCCACTTT. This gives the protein CASSYSSDSYNSPLHF.

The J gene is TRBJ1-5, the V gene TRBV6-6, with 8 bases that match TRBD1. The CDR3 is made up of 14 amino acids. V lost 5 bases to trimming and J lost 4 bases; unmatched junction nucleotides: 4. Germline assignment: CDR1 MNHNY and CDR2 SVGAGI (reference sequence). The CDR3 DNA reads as TGTGCCAGCAGTACAGGGGGGGGTAATCAGCCCCAGCATTTT. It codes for CASSTGGGNQPQHF.

Here the CDR3 reads CARSADRGQETQYF. In DNA, the CDR3 is TGTGCCAGAAGCGCGGACAGGGGACAAGAGACCCAGTACTTC. V usage is TRBV5-3 and J usage is TRBJ2-5; TRBD1 matches 9 bases. TRBV5-3 is given ORF status, its function remaining uncertain. J was trimmed by 2 bases and V by 4 bases; bases with no gene match: 3. This CDR3 contains 14 residues.

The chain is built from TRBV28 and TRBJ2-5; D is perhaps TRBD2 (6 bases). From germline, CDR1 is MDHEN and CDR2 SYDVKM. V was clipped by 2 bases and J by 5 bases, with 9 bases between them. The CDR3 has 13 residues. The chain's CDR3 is CASSLGGRETQYF. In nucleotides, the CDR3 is TGTGCCAGCAGTTTAGGTGGGAGGGAGACCCAGTACTTC.

The CDR3 coding sequence is TGCGCCAGCGTAGGGGAAGGCAATCAGCCCCAGCATTTT. As protein: CASVGEGNQPQHF. The chain links TRBV10-1 to TRBJ1-5; possible D gene TRBD1, 5 bases. The V end was cut by 8 bases, the J end by 2 bases, with 10 bases between. This CDR3 contains 13 residues. Germline values: CDR1 WNHNN, CDR2 SYGVQD (reference sequence).

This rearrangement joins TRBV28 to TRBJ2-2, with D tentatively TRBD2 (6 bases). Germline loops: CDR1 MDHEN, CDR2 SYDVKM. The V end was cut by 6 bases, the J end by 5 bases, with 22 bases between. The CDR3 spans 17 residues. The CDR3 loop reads CASSFTGSSRGTGELFF. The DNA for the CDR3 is TGTGCCAGCAGCTTTACCGGGTCCTCTCGGGGGACCGGGGAGCTGTTTTTT.

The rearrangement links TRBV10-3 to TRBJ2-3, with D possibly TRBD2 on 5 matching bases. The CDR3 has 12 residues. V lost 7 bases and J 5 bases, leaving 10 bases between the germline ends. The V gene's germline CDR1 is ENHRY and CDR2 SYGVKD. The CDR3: CAIKSAEDTQYF. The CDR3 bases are TGTGCCATCAAATCAGCGGAAGATACGCAGTATTTT.